This is a list of T cell receptor beta chains from one sample in a study of CD8+CD57+ T cells in acquired aplastic anemia. TCRdb passed the reads through MiXCR, listing each CDR3 protein once. The data contain about 160,000 distinct CDR3 sequences, around 48% of them singletons. Sequencing input: sorted CD4+, CD8+, or CD8+CD57+ T cells (not recorded which) from PBMCs. These receptors came from a human donor with aplastic anemia. The conserved cysteine and the conserved F or W are not part of the CDR3 here.

v_call cdr3_length cdr3_aa
TRBV7-9 13 ASSSKKGRNGEQY
TRBV20-1 9 SARDPPGAF
TRBV10-3 12 AISQTSSTDTQY
TRBV5-1 14 ASSLAMGRGTGELF
TRBV6-5 14 ASSYSNRGQGYGYT
TRBV5-1 14 ASSFSAQAGANVLT
TRBV9 13 ASSVEQGTGNTIY
TRBV28 12 ASSSGRGDGKLF
TRBV9 10 ASSEGEYEQY
TRBV24-1 12 ATSDRTGEETQY
TRBV6-1 11 ASSRTVEQPQH
TRBV7-2 14 ASSLVPSGRPNEQF
TRBV13 13 ASSSGQGVIAEQY
TRBV6-1 13 ASTPGARNYNEQF
TRBV19 13 ASRGTGVRANVLT
TRBV4-2 16 ASSQDRSGLAGGYEQY
TRBV6-1 13 ASSEKAGGTYEQY
TRBV29-1 9 SVEERVQDF
TRBV12-3/TRBV12-4 12 ASRLTGGPYEQY
TRBV20-1 13 SAVRTGAASTEAF
TRBV6-1 11 ASNGGIDYGYT
TRBV2 12 ASSELAGLATQY
TRBV20-1 15 SASGLNFRRIADTQY
TRBV15 12 ATRPGLEAVELF
TRBV4-2 12 ASSQESDGGEQF
TRBV6-2/TRBV6-3 12 ASRAQGSGNTIY
TRBV20-1 13 SARDLLPSGNTIY
TRBV20-1 13 SARSPGTRDYEQY
TRBV19 9 ASSNGETQY
TRBV20-1 12 SARPAGLDTEAF
TRBV5-4 10 ASSWPSGEQY
TRBV6-1 13 ASSTGALGGQPQH
TRBV12-3/TRBV12-4 12 ASRHPALGAEAF
TRBV24-1 12 ATSDYRPPHTQH
TRBV7-2 12 ADSRQGVQETQY
TRBV7-6 13 ASSFPQGSYNEQF
TRBV7-6 13 ASSLAIGGANVLT
TRBV20-1 10 SASGGGEGYT
TRBV3-1 11 ASSRTVKGEAF
TRBV2 11 AGGTFPNQPQH
TRBV30 10 AWSSGTYEQY
TRBV27 12 ASRGTTTSYEQY
TRBV30 10 AWGTGKETQY
TRBV5-5 10 ASSLQRSGQY
TRBV15 11 ASRGAVGHGYT
TRBV4-2 13 ASSPGSTGRDGYT
TRBV12-5 13 ASGPTRENTGELF
TRBV10-3 11 AISEDGLETQY
TRBV19 12 ASSIGGGNTEAF
TRBV10-3 13 AISNRDLPNSPLH
TRBV20-1 11 SAPTGGGETQY
TRBV10-3 13 AISETGVGVTPLH
TRBV20-1 11 SALQGAQETQY